These T cell receptor beta chains were read from a single sample in a study of T-cell memory formation after mild COVID-19. TCRdb independently ran MiXCR on the 5' RACE reads; one entry per CDR3 protein. The sample has nearly 250,000 distinct CDR3 sequences, 15% seen once. Sequencing used PBMCs or a T cell subset sorted from them (not recorded which). The receptors here all came from an adult woman who had mild COVID-19 (a few samples of this study predate the infection). Cell type and time point are not known. Each CDR3 is given with its conserved first and last residue. A D gene is named only where the DNA matches it firmly. Some rows mark clone size as missing; the rest say once, few, many or name a class of expanded clone.

TGTGCCATCAGCGGATCCGCACCCAATGAGCAGTTCTTC	CAISGSAPNEQFF	TRBJ2-1	NA	few	TRBV10-3
TGTGCCAGCAGCTTTGGGACAGGGGGAGGCAATCAGCCCCAGCATTTT	CASSFGTGGGNQPQHF	TRBJ1-5	TRBD1	NA	TRBV7-7
TGCAGTGCTAGCGGGGGGGCCTCGGGGACCCAGTACTTC	CSASGGASGTQYF	TRBJ2-5	TRBD2	NA	TRBV20-1
TGTGCTAGCAGCTTAGCGGGACAGGGGGCGAGAGAGACCCAGTACTTC	CASSLAGQGARETQYF	TRBJ2-5	TRBD1	many	TRBV7-7
TGTGCCAGCAGCGCCTCTCCCGGGCACAATCAGCCCCAGCATTTT	CASSASPGHNQPQHF	TRBJ1-5	NA	few	TRBV9
TGCAGCGTTGGGGCAGACACCTTC	CSVGADTF	TRBJ1-2	NA	NA	TRBV29-1
TGTGCCAGTAGTACGGACAGGGTAGGACCCTACGAGCAGTACTTC	CASSTDRVGPYEQYF	TRBJ2-7	TRBD1	NA	TRBV19
TGCAGTGCAGCAGGGGGCTCGCGCACTGAAGCTTTCTTT	CSAAGGSRTEAFF	TRBJ1-1	TRBD1	NA	TRBV20-1
TGTGCCAGCAGCCTGACTGGTGATGGATCAGATACGCAGTATTTT	CASSLTGDGSDTQYF	TRBJ2-3	NA	few	TRBV13
TGCGCCAGCAGCTCAACTAGAACAGGACACAATGAGCAGTTCTTC	CASSSTRTGHNEQFF	TRBJ2-1	NA	few	TRBV5-1
TGTGCCAGCAGCCCACGACTAGCGGGAGGGCCAAGCGAAGAGACCCAGTACTTC	CASSPRLAGGPSEETQYF	TRBJ2-5	TRBD2	many	TRBV3-1
TGCAGTGCCACGACAGTGGACGCGGGCACTGAAGCTTTCTTT	CSATTVDAGTEAFF	TRBJ1-1	NA	many	TRBV20-1
TGCAGCGTTGAAGATCCCGGGGTGGGCTACACCTTC	CSVEDPGVGYTF	TRBJ1-2	NA	few	TRBV29-1
TGCGCCAGCAGCTCCCGACATCCGACTAATGAAAAACTGTTTTTT	CASSSRHPTNEKLFF	TRBJ1-4	NA	many	TRBV5-1
TGCGCCAGCAGACAGGCGGGCGGCTACGAGCAGTACTTC	CASRQAGGYEQYF	TRBJ2-7	NA	few	TRBV5-1
TGTGCCAGCAGCCGCGGTCCCACAGATACGCAGTATTTT	CASSRGPTDTQYF	TRBJ2-3	NA	few	TRBV7-3
TGTGCCAGCAGTCCACCCTGGGGGGATGGCTACACCTTC	CASSPPWGDGYTF	TRBJ1-2	NA	NA	TRBV12-3/TRBV12-4
TGTGCCAGCAGCCGGGACAGGGGAGGGGAAGAGACCCAGTACTTC	CASSRDRGGEETQYF	TRBJ2-5	TRBD1	NA	TRBV5-6
TGCAGTGCTCCCGGGCGCGGGGTTGGAAACACCATATATTTT	CSAPGRGVGNTIYF	TRBJ1-3	NA	few	TRBV20-1
TGTGCCAGCAGCTTGTTGATTTTAGCGGGTCCTAGCACAGATACGCAGTATTTT	CASSLLILAGPSTDTQYF	TRBJ2-3	TRBD2	NA	TRBV11-2
TGTGCCAGCAGCTGGAGACAGGGGAGGGACACTGAAGCTTTCTTT	CASSWRQGRDTEAFF	TRBJ1-1	TRBD1	few	TRBV7-8
TGCAGTGCTAGAGTTAGCGGTTACGAGCAGTACTTC	CSARVSGYEQYF	TRBJ2-7	NA	few	TRBV20-1
TGTGCCAGCAGCGTAGGTGGTTCTAGCTCCTACGAGCAGTACTTC	CASSVGGSSSYEQYF	TRBJ2-7	NA	NA	TRBV9
TGTGCCAGCAGCCAGGAGACTAGCGGGGGGCTAGCCAAAAACATTCAGTACTTC	CASSQETSGGLAKNIQYF	TRBJ2-4	TRBD2	many	TRBV4-2
TGTGCCAGCTCACCACCGATACTAGCGGGGGCCTACAATGAGCAGTTCTTC	CASSPPILAGAYNEQFF	TRBJ2-1	TRBD2	few	TRBV18
TGCGCCAGCAGCTTAACTAGCGGGATAAACACCGGGGAGCTGTTTTTT	CASSLTSGINTGELFF	TRBJ2-2	TRBD2	NA	TRBV5-1
TGCGCCAGCAGCTTGGAGGGGGTAGGCAATCAGCCCCAGCATTTT	CASSLEGVGNQPQHF	TRBJ1-5	NA	few	TRBV5-1
TGTGCCAGCTCTCCCCGGGACCTACTCTACAATGAGCAGTTCTTC	CASSPRDLLYNEQFF	TRBJ2-1	NA	few	TRBV18
TGTGCCAGCAGCTTACCCGCCTCCGGGCAAAACTACGAGCAGTACTTC	CASSLPASGQNYEQYF	TRBJ2-7	NA	few	TRBV7-9
TGCAGTGCTGCGTCTCCAGGGCAGGGTTCTAACTATGGCTACACCTTC	CSAASPGQGSNYGYTF	TRBJ1-2	NA	NA	TRBV20-1
TGTGCCAGCAGCTCAAACGGGGGCAGAGGAGACACCATATATTTT	CASSSNGGRGDTIYF	TRBJ1-3	NA	many	TRBV7-9
TGTGCCATCAGTGCCGTAGGACAGGGGTACTACGAGCAGTACTTC	CAISAVGQGYYEQYF	TRBJ2-7	TRBD1	NA	TRBV10-3
TGTGCCAGCAGTTCAGACAGTCGGGGTTCACCCCTCCACTTT	CASSSDSRGSPLHF	TRBJ1-6	NA	few	TRBV7-8
TGTGCCAGCAGCCCCAGAAGCGATGAGCAGTTCTTC	CASSPRSDEQFF	TRBJ2-1	NA	once	TRBV11-3
TGCGCCAGCAGCCAGCTCGTAGGGCCACTCCACGAGCAGTACTTC	CASSQLVGPLHEQYF	TRBJ2-7	NA	NA	TRBV4-3
TGCGCCAGCAGCCAACAGGGTTACTATGGCTACACCTTC	CASSQQGYYGYTF	TRBJ1-2	NA	few	TRBV4-1
TGTGCCAGCAGCGCCGGGGGGACAGCTTCCTACGAGCAGTACTTC	CASSAGGTASYEQYF	TRBJ2-7	NA	few	TRBV7-2
TGTGCCAGTAGCTTCCGGACCGCCCGGACCGGGGAGCTGTTTTTT	CASSFRTARTGELFF	TRBJ2-2	NA	NA	TRBV19